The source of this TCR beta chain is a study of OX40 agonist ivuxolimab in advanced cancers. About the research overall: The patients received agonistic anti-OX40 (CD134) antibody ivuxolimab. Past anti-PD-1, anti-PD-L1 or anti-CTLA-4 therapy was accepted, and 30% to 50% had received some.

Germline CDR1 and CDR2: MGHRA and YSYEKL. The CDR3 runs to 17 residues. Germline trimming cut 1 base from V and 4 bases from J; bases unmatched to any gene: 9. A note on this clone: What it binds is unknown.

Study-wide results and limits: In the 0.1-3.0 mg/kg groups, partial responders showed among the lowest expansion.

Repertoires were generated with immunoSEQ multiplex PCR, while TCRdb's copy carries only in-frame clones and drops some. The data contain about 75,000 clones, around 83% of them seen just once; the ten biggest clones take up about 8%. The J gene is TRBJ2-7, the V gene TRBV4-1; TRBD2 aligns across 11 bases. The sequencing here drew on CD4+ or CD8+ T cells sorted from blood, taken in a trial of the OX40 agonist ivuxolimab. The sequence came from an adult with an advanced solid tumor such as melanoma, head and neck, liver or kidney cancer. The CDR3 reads CASSQVLGTSGHYEQYF. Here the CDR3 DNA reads TGCGCCAGCAGCCAAGTTTTGGGGACTAGCGGACATTACGAGCAGTACTTC.